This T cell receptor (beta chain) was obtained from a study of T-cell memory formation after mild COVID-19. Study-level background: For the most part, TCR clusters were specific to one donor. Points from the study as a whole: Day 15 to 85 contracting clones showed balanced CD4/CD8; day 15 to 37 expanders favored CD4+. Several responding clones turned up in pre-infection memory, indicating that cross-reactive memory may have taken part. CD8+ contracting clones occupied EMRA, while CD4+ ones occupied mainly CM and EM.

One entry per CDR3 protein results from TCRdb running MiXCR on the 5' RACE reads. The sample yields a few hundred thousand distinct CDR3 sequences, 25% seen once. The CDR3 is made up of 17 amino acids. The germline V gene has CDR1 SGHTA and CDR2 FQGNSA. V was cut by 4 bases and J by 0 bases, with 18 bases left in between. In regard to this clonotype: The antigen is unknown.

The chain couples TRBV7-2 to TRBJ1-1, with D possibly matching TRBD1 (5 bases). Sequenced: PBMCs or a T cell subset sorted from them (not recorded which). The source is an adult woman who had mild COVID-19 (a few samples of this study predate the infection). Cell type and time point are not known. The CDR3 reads CASSSSDLTVMNTEAFF. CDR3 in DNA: TGTGCCAGCAGCTCCTCCGACTTGACAGTTATGAACACTGAAGCTTTCTTT.